Only one count was recorded for the clone carrying this T cell receptor (beta chain). The antigen remains unidentified. Trimming at V came to 7 bases and at J to 4 bases, leaving 12 bases not matched to a gene. CDR1 is GTSNPN, CDR2 SVGIG, per germline (reference sequence). The CDR3 contains 15 residues. The data were taken from a study of cytomegalovirus exposure and HLA in healthy donors. Study-wide background: A subsequent analysis reported that the roughly 130 validation repertoires were produced on the same platform that had also been used for the 500 to 700 first-cohort repertoires. Notes on the study in general: Reported results showed that the classifier diagnosed cytomegalovirus status with high specificity and sensitivity. Usually a TCR sequence was rare, but some public TCRs were found in many donors. According to a subsequent analysis, TCR clusters from the first cohort were inclined to appear together in the 90 to 150 validation repertoires.

Assay used: immunoSEQ multiplex PCR; TCRdb lists only in-frame clones, some missing. The table lists a few hundred thousand clones, about nine tenths of them singletons, with roughly 3% in the top ten. The sequenced sample consisted of PBMCs. This clonotype originated in a woman aged 30 to 39 in good health and CMV-seronegative. The J gene is TRBJ2-2, the V gene TRBV30, with TRBD2 matching over 7 bases. The DNA for the CDR3 is TGTGCCTTCCTCGGACTAGACGGAGTCACCGGGGAGCTGTTTTTT. It codes for CAFLGLDGVTGELFF.